These 32 T cell receptor beta chains were all obtained from the same sample, sequenced in a study of molecular identifiers for immune sequencing clone quantification. One entry per CDR3 protein results from TCRdb running MiXCR on the PCR reads. The table records 460,000 or so distinct CDR3 sequences, about a quarter of them present only once. Sequenced material: naive CD8+ T cells from blood, with Jurkat cell RNA spiked in. Subset noted: FACS-sorted CD8+CD4-CCR7+CD45RA+ naive T cells. The receptors come from a human donor in good health. Some libraries in this study had Jurkat cell RNA spiked in.

This chain links TRBV18 with TRBJ2-7; TRBD1 agrees at 8 bases. From germline, CDR1 is KGHSH and CDR2 LQKENI. The CDR3 spans 14 residues. V was clipped by 5 bases and J by 1 base; unmatched bases: 4. This CDR3 reads CASSVDRGSYEQYF. The CDR3 bases are TGTGCCAGCTCAGTCGACAGGGGTTCCTACGAGCAGTACTTC.

This rearrangement joins TRBV7-9 to TRBJ2-7, with D possibly matching TRBD2 (5 bases). Trimming removed 5 bases at V and 0 bases at J, with 17 bases between. The CDR3 is 16 residues long. Per the germline V gene, CDR1 is SEHNR and CDR2 is FQNEAQ (reference sequence). The CDR3 DNA reads TGTGCCAGCAGCAACCTGGACTTTTCGAACTCCTACGAGCAGTACTTC. This gives the protein CASSNLDFSNSYEQYF.

This clonotype was seen a few times. This chain connects TRBV10-1 to TRBJ2-3, with 8 nucleotides matching TRBD2. This CDR3 contains 16 residues. Trimming removed 2 bases from V and 0 bases from J; junction bases left unmatched: 4. Looked up from germline, CDR1 is WNHNN and CDR2 is SYGVQD (reference sequence). The CDR3 nucleotides read TGCGCCAGCAGTGAGGCTAGCGGGCGAAGCACAGATACGCAGTATTTT. Translated, it gives CASSEASGRSTDTQYF.

This clonotype was picked up a small number of times. The rearrangement joins TRBV6-5 to TRBJ2-3, with 7 bases matching TRBD1. Germline loops: CDR1 MNHEY, CDR2 SVGAGI. V gave up 5 bases and J gave up 5 bases; unmatched junction bases: 10. The CDR3 has 15 amino acids. CDR3 in amino acids: CASSPTGVRGDTQYF. The CDR3 DNA sequence: TGTGCCAGCAGTCCAACAGGGGTGAGGGGAGATACGCAGTATTTT.

The chain combines TRBV28 with TRBJ2-7, with D perhaps matching TRBD2 (6 bases). Germline V gene sequence: CDR1 MDHEN, CDR2 SYDVKM. The ends were cut back, 7 bases at V and 3 bases at J, with 13 bases in the middle. The CDR3 is 13 residues long. CDR3 amino acids: CASNLEGIYEQYF. The CDR3 DNA reads as TGTGCCAGCAACTTGGAGGGAATCTACGAGCAGTACTTC.

This clonotype was seen at least ten times. The V gene is TRBV7-2, the J gene TRBJ1-1; 8 positions agree with TRBD1. The CDR3 length is 15 residues. Trimming cost V 4 bases and J 1 base; bases outside gene matches: 5. Germline lookup yields CDR1 SGHTA and CDR2 FQGNSA. CDR3 in amino acids: CASSYWTGWNTEAFF. For the CDR3, the DNA is TGTGCCAGCAGCTATTGGACAGGGTGGAACACTGAAGCTTTCTTT.

This chain links TRBV11-2 with TRBJ2-5; D ambiguous. The germline gives CDR1 SGHAT, CDR2 FQNNGV. The CDR3 totals 12 residues. Trimming took off 2 bases at V and 5 bases at J, with 6 bases between the two ends. This CDR3 reads CASSLSLETQYF. The CDR3, as DNA: TGTGCCAGCAGCTTATCCCTGGAGACCCAGTACTTC. The whole variable domain, filled in from reference TRBV11-2 and TRBJ2-5, reads EAGVAQSPRYKIIEKRQSVAFWCNPISGHATLYWYQQILGQGPKLLIQFQNNGVVDDSQLPKDRFSAERLKGVDSTLKIQPAKLEDSAVYLCASSLSLETQYFGPGTRLLVL.

Worth noting for this clonotype: A much larger clone lies a single base off, so this may be a read error. This rearrangement joins TRBV29-1 to TRBJ2-7; D ambiguous. The CDR3 length is 12 residues. Germline loops: CDR1 SQVTM, CDR2 ANQGSEA. V gave up 6 bases and J gave up 2 bases, with 11 bases separating them. In nucleotides, the CDR3 is TGCAGCGTGAGACTGGACCCCTACGAGCAGTACTTC. This sequence encodes CSVRLDPYEQYF.

V is TRBV11-3 and J is TRBJ1-1, with a possible D match to TRBD1 (5 bases). This CDR3 contains 14 residues. V lost 3 bases and J lost 3, with 11 bases in between. The germline CDR1 and CDR2 sequences are SGHNT and YENEEA. In DNA form, the CDR3 reads TGTGCCAGCAGCTTGTCAGGGTCGCACACTGAAGCTTTCTTT. This sequence encodes CASSLSGSHTEAFF.

This chain links TRBV4-1 with TRBJ2-7, with D possibly matching TRBD1 (6 bases). The germline V gene has CDR1 MGHRA and CDR2 YSYEKL. CDR3 length equals 13 residues. The V gene lost 3 bases and the J gene lost 2 bases, with 8 bases spanning the gap. The CDR3 coding sequence is TGCGCCAGCAGCCAGCGGACAGCCTACGAGCAGTACTTC. Protein sequence: CASSQRTAYEQYF.

Concerning this clonotype itself: One end of the junction does not line up with germline, which may come from a read error. The chain uses TRBV6-1 and TRBJ2-7, with a possible D match to TRBD2 (5 bases). CDR3 length: 13 amino acids. CDR1 is MNHNS and CDR2 is SASEGT in the germline V gene. CDR3 loop: CASSVAGNYGQYF. CDR3 sequence (DNA): TGTGCCAGCAGTGTAGCCGGGAATTACGGGCAGTACTTC.

As to this clonotype: A read error may be the cause here, since a much bigger clone is one base away. The chain is built from TRBV2 and TRBJ1-1; no clear D. Deletions cut 4 bases from V and 3 bases from J, with 9 bases between. The germline gives CDR1 SNHLY, CDR2 FYNNEI. The CDR3 runs to 13 residues. CDR3 in amino acids: CASSGGAYTEAFF. DNA of the CDR3: TGTGCCAGCAGTGGTGGCGCCTACACTGAAGCTTTCTTT.

Comment on this clonotype: A junction end diverges from the germline sequence, so it may reflect a read error. The chain joins TRBV10-3 to TRBJ1-6; 9 nucleotides agree with TRBD1. This CDR3 is built from 15 residues. Germline V gene data show CDR1 as ENHRY and CDR2 as SYGVKD. This CDR3 reads CAISEGTGLNSPLRF. CDR3 sequence (DNA): TGTGCCATCAGTGAGGGGACAGGGCTCAATTCACCCCTCCGCTTT.

V usage is TRBV7-9 and J usage is TRBJ1-2, with D hard to call. The V gene lost 5 bases and the J gene lost 2 bases, with 9 bases spanning the gap. This CDR3 spans 13 amino acids. Per the germline V gene, CDR1 is SEHNR and CDR2 is FQNEAQ (reference sequence). The chain's CDR3 is CASSQALNYGYTF. The CDR3 DNA is TGTGCCAGCAGCCAAGCCTTGAACTATGGCTACACCTTC.

Note on this clonotype: The CDR3 end shows no conserved phenylalanine or tryptophan, and so a read error is likely. The chain is built from TRBV18 and TRBJ2-5, with D possibly being TRBD1 (5 bases). With 2 bases removed from V and 5 bases from J, the gap between germline ends came to 12 bases. Germline V CDR1 and CDR2: KGHSH, LQKENI. This CDR3 region has 14 residues. The CDR3 DNA reads as TGTGCCAGCTCACCAGGGCAGGGATGGGAGACCCAGTACCTC. Its protein is CASSPGQGWETQYL.

This clonotype has just a few counts. This chain joins TRBV28 and TRBJ1-6; D gene ambiguous. With 6 bases removed from V and 7 bases from J, the gap between germline ends came to 10 bases. The CDR3 spans 13 residues. Germline V gene sequence: CDR1 MDHEN, CDR2 SYDVKM. The chain's CDR3 is CASSGSGNSPLHF. The DNA of the CDR3 is TGTGCCAGCAGCGGCAGCGGAAATTCACCCCTCCACTTT. The full variable domain, its missing parts supplied by reference TRBV28 and TRBJ1-6, is DVKVTQSSRYLVKRTGEKVFLECVQDMDHENMFWYRQDPGLGLRLIYFSYDVKMKEKGDIPEGYSVSREKKERFSLILESASTNQTSMYLCASSGSGNSPLHFGNGTRLTVT.

This clonotype has only a few counts. V gene TRBV4-3 combines with J gene TRBJ1-4; D not certain. The CDR3 sequence is 15 residues long. Germline V lookup: CDR1 LGHNA, CDR2 YSLEER. Trimming removed 2 bases at V and 4 bases at J, with 11 bases between. CDR3 nucleotides: TGCGCCAGCAGCCAAATCGCGGTAATTAATGAAAAACTGTTTTTT. Translating gives CASSQIAVINEKLFF.

The chain recombines TRBV7-9 with TRBJ2-7, with D unclear. Germline values: CDR1 SEHNR, CDR2 FQNEAQ (reference sequence). The CDR3 covers 16 residues. Trimming cost V 7 bases and J 4 bases, with 23 bases left between them. CDR3 protein: CASTSNEEWAYYEQYF. The CDR3 bases are TGTGCCAGCACCTCCAACGAGGAGTGGGCCTATTACGAGCAGTACTTC.

This clonotype was found many times. In DNA, the CDR3 is TGTGTTACGCTTTGGTCTCTAAACACTGAAGCTTTCTTT. Translation gives CVTLWSLNTEAFF. This rearrangement joins TRBV2 to TRBJ1-1; D is ambiguous. Germline lookup yields CDR1 SNHLY and CDR2 FYNNEI. The CDR3 has 13 residues.

Turning to this clonotype: The CDR3 does not close with the conserved phenylalanine or tryptophan, likely indicating a read error. The chain has TRBV7-9 and TRBJ2-3; D not resolved. V lost 1 base and J lost 5, with 4 bases in between. Germline lookup yields CDR1 SEHNR and CDR2 FQNEAQ (reference sequence). The CDR3 consists of 12 residues. CDR3 DNA: TGTGCCAGCAGCTTAGATAGAGATACGCAGTATCTT. Residues: CASSLDRDTQYL.

The chain carries TRBV12-3 or TRBV12-4 and TRBJ2-3; 10 bases fit TRBD1. This CDR3 spans 17 amino acids. J was trimmed by 0 bases and V by 1 base; bases with no gene match: 4. In DNA, the CDR3 is TGTGCCAGCAGTTTAGGGACAGGGGGTTTGAGCACAGATACGCAGTATTTT. This translates into CASSLGTGGLSTDTQYF.

A few counts support this clonotype. The rearrangement joins TRBV6-6 to TRBJ1-5, with D tentatively TRBD1 (5 bases). Per the germline V gene, CDR1 is MNHNY and CDR2 is SVGAGI (reference sequence). V lost 5 bases to trimming and J lost 8 bases, with 16 bases between them. The CDR3 has 14 amino acids. CDR3 in amino acids: CASSGWGLTEPQHF. In DNA form, the CDR3 reads TGTGCCAGCAGTGGGTGGGGGTTAACTGAGCCCCAGCATTTT.

This clonotype has a handful of counts. The CDR3 region is CASQAAVGNTEAFF. The CDR3 DNA is TGTGCCAGCCAGGCAGCCGTTGGGAACACTGAAGCTTTCTTT. The rearrangement joins TRBV2 to TRBJ1-1; D not certain. This CDR3 contains 14 residues. The germline V gene encodes CDR1 SNHLY and CDR2 FYNNEI. The ends were cut back, 8 bases at V and 1 base at J, with 14 bases in the middle.

As concerns this clonotype: Sequence at one end of the junction differs from germline and may be a read error. The gene calls are TRBV24-1 and TRBJ2-7; TRBD2 is a possible D gene (6 bases). Germline loops: CDR1 KGHDR, CDR2 SFDVKD. The CDR3 consists of 12 residues. The CDR3: CATGDGGYEQYF. CDR3 bases: TGTGCCACCGGTGACGGGGGCTACGAGCAGTACTTC.

This clonotype was seen more than once but under ten times. J is TRBJ1-1 and V is TRBV12-3 or TRBV12-4, with unresolved D. The CDR3 covers 15 residues. V was pared by 5 bases and J by 4 bases, with 17 bases between. For the CDR3, the DNA is TGTGCCAGCAGTCAAGATTCGCCCCTGGGCACTGAAGCTTTCTTT. This sequence encodes CASSQDSPLGTEAFF.

This clonotype came up a few times. The rearrangement links TRBV20-1 to TRBJ2-7, with TRBD1 identical over 7 bases. The V gene end was trimmed by 4 bases and the J gene end by 3 bases; junction bases not matched to a gene: 15. The CDR3 sequence is 16 residues long. Germline loops: CDR1 DFQATT, CDR2 SNEGSKA (reference sequence). CDR3 residues: CSAIGPGGQASYEQYF. As DNA, the CDR3 is TGCAGTGCTATAGGCCCGGGTGGACAGGCCAGCTACGAGCAGTACTTC.

In the case of this clonotype: A much larger clone differs from this one at a single base, so this may be a read error. The rearrangement links TRBV4-3 to TRBJ1-5; D is undetermined. The CDR3 length is 15 residues. Germline lookup yields CDR1 LGHNA and CDR2 YSLEER. This chain's CDR3 is CASSQDRAVQQPHHF. CDR3 nucleotides: TGCGCCAGCAGCCAAGATAGGGCAGTCCAGCAGCCCCACCATTTT.

The chain links TRBV28 to TRBJ2-7; possible D gene TRBD2, 6 bases. Germline V gives CDR1 MDHEN, CDR2 SYDVKM. The V end lost 8 bases, the J end lost 5 bases, and 16 bases lay between the germline ends. The CDR3 contains 13 residues. The CDR3 is CASYEAGSDEQYF. As DNA, the CDR3 is TGTGCCAGCTACGAGGCGGGGAGCGACGAGCAGTACTTC.

A remark on this clonotype: The conserved phenylalanine or tryptophan is not found at the CDR3 terminus, so this likely reflects a read error. The chain uses TRBV5-6 and TRBJ1-1; D not resolved. The V gene's germline CDR1 is SGHDT and CDR2 YYEEEE. CDR3 length: 13 amino acids. V lost 4 bases and J 8 bases, leaving 15 bases between the germline ends. CDR3 residues: CASSHPYRPEAFS. The CDR3 DNA sequence: TGTGCCAGCAGCCACCCTTATAGACCCGAAGCTTTCTCT.

Details on this clonotype: This may stem from a read error, because a much larger clone lies one nucleotide away. The J gene is TRBJ2-3, the V gene TRBV6-6, with a tentative D call TRBD2 (5 bases). V lost 1 base and J lost 0, with 20 bases in between. CDR1 MNHNY and CDR2 SVGAGI come from the germline V gene (reference sequence). The CDR3 is 19 residues long. CDR3 bases: TGTGCCAGCAGTTACTATCACCAGGACGAGGGCCAAAGCACAGATACGCAGTATTTT. It translates to CASSYYHQDEGQSTDTQYF.

This clonotype was found many times. The genes are TRBV12-3 or TRBV12-4 and TRBJ2-2; TRBD2 might be the D (6 bases). CDR3 length: 13 amino acids. V lost 4 bases and J lost 7, with 10 bases in between. CDR3 sequence reads: CASSYPGGGELFF. CDR3 nucleotide sequence: TGTGCCAGCAGTTACCCCGGGGGCGGGGAGCTGTTTTTT.

This chain uses TRBV7-9 with TRBJ2-6; 10 nucleotides line up with TRBD1. This CDR3 spans 18 amino acids. The germline V gene encodes CDR1 SEHNR and CDR2 FQNEAQ (reference sequence). Losses at the gene ends were 5 bases for V and 2 bases for J; bases not matched to a gene: 9. This chain's CDR3 is CASSNPGGQGPGANVLTF. Written as DNA, the CDR3 is TGTGCCAGCAGCAATCCTGGGGGACAGGGGCCTGGGGCCAACGTCCTGACTTTC.